This is a list of T cell receptor beta chains from one sample in a study of blood T cell repertoires in COVID-19. Data came from immunoSEQ multiplex PCR; TCRdb stores just in-frame clones and leaves some out. The sample carries about 330,000 clones, approximately 85% recorded once. What was sequenced was peripheral blood. The receptors shown here come from a human donor in a cohort sampled during active COVID-19. Each CDR3 is given without its conserved first and last residue. The order of the fields is V gene, J gene, CDR3 protein.

>TRBV4-2|TRBJ2-7
ASSQSTSGLTYEQY
>TRBV7-9|TRBJ2-1
ASSLLAGGLDTQF
>TRBV2|TRBJ1-1
ASREEMNTEAF
>TRBV5-6|TRBJ1-4
ASSLRGFEQGDEKLF
>TRBV5-1|TRBJ2-7
ASRVRQLNMTYEQY
>TRBV7-9|TRBJ1-1
ASSQEGDAF
>TRBV27|TRBJ1-3
ASTAAGGNTIY
>TRBV12-5|TRBJ2-2
ASGLGRVPNTGELF
>TRBV10-3|TRBJ2-7
AISGGQDYEQY
>TRBV9|TRBJ1-1
ASTERGVNTEAF
>TRBV7-2|TRBJ2-4
ASSLDRAGGIQY
>TRBV6-5|TRBJ1-1
ASSYTGQGVAEAF
>TRBV6-5|TRBJ1-2
ASSYSLQINHYGYT
>TRBV5-1|TRBJ2-2
ASSLGVAALDTGELF
>TRBV6-1|TRBJ1-5
ASSEDRGGNQPQH
>TRBV11-3|TRBJ1-1
ASSFQGGDTEAF
>TRBV7-9|TRBJ2-5
ASSPGGQETQY
>TRBV4-1|TRBJ2-7
ASSQEAGGTGEQY
>TRBV7-9|TRBJ2-1
ASSHGAGGYNEQF
>TRBV6-5|TRBJ2-7
AIRTSGSYEQY
>TRBV19|TRBJ2-7
ASSYWGQGSYEQY
>TRBV6-5|TRBJ1-4
ASSSSGLRDEKLF
>TRBV7-9|TRBJ2-7
ASSPQDSPRAYEQY
>TRBV2|TRBJ1-2
ASSVTDSYGYT
>TRBV30|TRBJ2-7
AWRARDRSYEQY
>TRBV5-1|TRBJ2-7
ASSFGQDYEQY
>TRBV9|TRBJ1-3
ASSLDRAGNTIY
>TRBV27|TRBJ1-1
ASSLSPNMNTEAF
>TRBV6-5|TRBJ2-7
ASSLGSAYEQY
>TRBV6-5|TRBJ2-7
ASSYGQYYEQY
>TRBV7-2|TRBJ1-6
ASSFFADGNSPLH
>TRBV28|TRBJ1-2
ASSSGFSGYT
>TRBV5-6|TRBJ2-3
ASSLSGAVDTQY
>TRBV19|TRBJ2-7
ASSMGLAGGYEQY
>TRBV4-2|TRBJ1-1
ASSQGQGQNTEAF
>TRBV27|TRBJ2-1
ASSFEGFYNEQF
>TRBV5-1|TRBJ1-6
ASRLTGNSPLH
>TRBV14|TRBJ2-1
ASSRLRDSKNYNEQF
>TRBV10-3|TRBJ2-7
AISEPGYEQY
>TRBV5-1|TRBJ1-4
ASSPDRVNEKLF
>TRBV24-1|TRBJ2-3
ATGTSGGAMY
>TRBV15|TRBJ2-7
ATSREGAGLTYEQY
>TRBV5-6|TRBJ1-3
ASSLMRVLSGNTIY
>TRBV30|TRBJ1-6
AWSSGIVGNSPLH
>TRBV19|TRBJ1-2
ASTPTGVNGYT
>TRBV10-1|TRBJ2-3
ASNTGGEGTDTQY
>TRBV7-6|TRBJ2-1
ASSVAGGLMQEQF
>TRBV30|TRBJ1-1
AWSVQGGQGAF
>TRBV28|TRBJ2-6
ASSFRSGANVLT
>TRBV10-3|TRBJ2-7
AAHRDTSYEQY
>TRBV21-1|TRBJ1-1
ASSGDRLNTEAF
>TRBV7-8|TRBJ2-7
ASSLDKTYEQY
>TRBV7-3|TRBJ2-5
ASSPGSGGLETQY
>TRBV24-1|TRBJ2-1
ATSRTLYNEQF
>TRBV5-1|TRBJ2-7
ASRDSSYEQY